This T cell receptor (beta chain) comes out of a study of T cell repertoires in cytomegalovirus infection. About this clonotype itself: Its cognate antigen is unknown.

Study findings and constraints: Within the response measured ex vivo, HLA-C-restricted CMV-specific TCR beta clonotypes were dominant.

TCRdb called the reads again in MiXCR, with one record for every CDR3 protein. The data show around 750,000 distinct CDR3 sequences, 30% to 35% seen once. The CDR3 covers 13 residues. The germline V gene has CDR1 SEHNR and CDR2 FQNEAQ (reference sequence). Trimming shortened V by 2 bases and J by 5 bases, and 7 bases separated the two germline ends. The TCR sequence derives from a human donor in good health (CMV status not recorded). Some clones in this sample may be carry-over from other donors' samples. The material sequenced was cultured CD8+ T cells from PBMCs, taken from culture after CMV antigen stimulation. The V gene is TRBV7-9, the J gene TRBJ2-1; no clear D gene. The CDR3 reads CASSLLENNEQFF. CDR3 sequence (DNA): TGTGCCAGCAGCTTACTGGAGAACAATGAGCAGTTCTTC.